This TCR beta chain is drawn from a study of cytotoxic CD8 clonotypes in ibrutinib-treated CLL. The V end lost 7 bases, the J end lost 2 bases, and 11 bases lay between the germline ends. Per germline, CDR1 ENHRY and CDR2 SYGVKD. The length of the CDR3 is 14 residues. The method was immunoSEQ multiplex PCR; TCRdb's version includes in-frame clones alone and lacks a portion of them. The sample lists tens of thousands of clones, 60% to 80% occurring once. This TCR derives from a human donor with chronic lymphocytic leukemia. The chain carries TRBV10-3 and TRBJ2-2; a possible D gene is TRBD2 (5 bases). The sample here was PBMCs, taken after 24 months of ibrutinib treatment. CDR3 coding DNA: TGTGCCATCAAGAGGGAGAGCAACACCGGGGAGCTGTTTTTT. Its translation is CAIKRESNTGELFF.